The present TCR beta chain was sequenced within a study of blood T cell repertoires in COVID-19 (dated by TCRdb to the early 2020s). Describing the broader study: The collaborator samples originated in the United States, Italy and Spain and spanned the acute and convalescent phases of COVID-19. The repertoires were released in a freely available public database meant as a resource for research on the immune response to SARS-CoV-2. HLA class I and class II types, where available, came from metadata supplied by the sample provider rather than from assay-based typing. The prospective study material was composed of cDNA or gDNA derived from T cells, B-cell-depleted T cells, or PBMCs. Nearly every sample came with metadata listing a de-identified subject ID, COVID-19 status, age in years and sex. The samples were drawn from two sources: the first 160 participants of the ongoing ImmuneRACE study, and over 950 subjects contributed by 6 global collaborators. Subjects who had been exposed to COVID-19, were actively infected with it, or had recovered from it provided the deeply sampled blood TCRbeta repertoires that made up the dataset. The full study reports these points: Clinical and demographic metadata were provided uncurated, with the amount varying by source and participant.

TCRbeta CDR3 regions were amplified from genomic DNA by means of the immunoSEQ Assay, a bias-controlled multiplex PCR. In the paper's pipeline: The number of nucleated cells in each sample was estimated from the amplification of reference gene primers within the assay. Sequence reads were collapsed and filtered to measure the absolute abundance of every unique TCRbeta CDR3 rearrangement. For each sample, productive Simpson clonality was calculated as the square root of Simpson's diversity index across productive rearrangements. Held by TCRdb, this immuneACCESS table contains in-frame sequences only and omits some clones. Under half of the omission traces to an unresolved V gene where checked; the cause of the rest is unknown. V and J calls and clone size are as listed in that table; D and trimming were resolved from the DNA. This sample is represented by 200,000 to 250,000 clones; 80% to 85% of them were singletons. Clones ranked in the top ten supply roughly 20% of the sample.

As regards this clone: There is no known antigen for this receptor. Per-nucleotide qualities are absent, and no much larger clonotype sits a single base away.

V is shortened by 4 bases, J by 0 bases, and the region joining them spans 7 bases. Per the germline V gene, SGHNT is the CDR1 and YENEEA is the CDR2. The CDR3 runs 14 residues from the cysteine to the phenylalanine. Kept here is only the CDR3 DNA, which spans 42 bases and is read in frame from base 1. Whole blood was collected in K2EDTA tubes by collaborating institutions according to the institutions' own protocols. For TCRbeta analysis, collaborators shipped samples as frozen whole blood, isolated PBMCs, or DNA extracted from either of those sample types. The receptor comes from an elderly woman with active or convalescent COVID-19. The sequencing sample was made of peripheral blood. The rearranged segments are TRBV11-3 and TRBJ2-1; possibly the D gene is TRBD1, per 5 matching bases. The nucleotide sequence is TGTGCCAGCAGCTACAGGAGCTCCTACAATGAGCAGTTCTTC. It translates to CASSYRSSYNEQFF.